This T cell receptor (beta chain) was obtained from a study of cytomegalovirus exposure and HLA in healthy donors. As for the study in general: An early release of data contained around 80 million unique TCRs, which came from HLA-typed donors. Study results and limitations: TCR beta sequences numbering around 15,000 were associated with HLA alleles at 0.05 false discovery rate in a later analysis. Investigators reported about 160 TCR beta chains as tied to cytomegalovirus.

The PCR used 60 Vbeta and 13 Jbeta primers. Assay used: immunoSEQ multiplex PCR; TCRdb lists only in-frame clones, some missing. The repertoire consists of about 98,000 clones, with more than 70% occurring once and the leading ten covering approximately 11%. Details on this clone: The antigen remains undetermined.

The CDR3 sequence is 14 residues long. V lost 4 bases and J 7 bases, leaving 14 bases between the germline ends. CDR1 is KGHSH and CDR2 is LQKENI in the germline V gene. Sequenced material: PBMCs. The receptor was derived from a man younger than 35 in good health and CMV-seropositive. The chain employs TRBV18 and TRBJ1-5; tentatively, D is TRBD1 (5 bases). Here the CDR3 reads CASSLQQVSQPQHF. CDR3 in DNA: TGTGCCAGCTCACTTCAACAGGTGAGCCAGCCCCAGCATTTT.